The following is a TCR beta chain sequence with its context. The antigen remains unidentified. This sample stems from a study of T cell responses to AZD1222 COVID-19 vaccine. General study points: Spike-specific TCR breadth and depth grew following two AZD1222 doses. Seropositive AZD1222 recipients at baseline numbered only five or six. Repertoires in all cases were sampled only once the peak T cell response had passed.

Method: immunoSEQ multiplex PCR; TCRdb's copy keeps in-frame clones and lacks some. In the table there are roughly 180,000 clones, roughly nine tenths of which are singletons. The sequencing here drew on peripheral blood, taken on day 0 of AZD1222 vaccination. This TCR came from an adult in good health.

This CDR3 reads CASTIGLSDNEQFF. CDR3 nucleotide sequence: TGTGCCAGTACCATAGGGCTATCCGACAATGAGCAGTTCTTC. The chain links TRBV19 to TRBJ2-1; no definite D call. Germline CDR1 reads LNHDA; CDR2 reads SQIVND (reference sequence). V lost 7 bases and J lost 5, with 15 bases in between. This CDR3 has 14 residues.